Sequencing of this T cell receptor (beta chain) was carried out in a study of CD4+ T cells in melanoma. The study's findings and limits: Diverse differentiation states were reported for melanoma neoantigen-specific CD4+ T cells. CD8+ T cell, macrophage and B cell function reportedly correlated with neoantigen-specific CD4+ T cells.

With 6 bases clipped from V and 4 bases from J, the junction kept 8 bases outside the gene matches. This CDR3 spans 15 amino acids. Germline CDR1 and CDR2: SNHLY and FYNNEI. Sequencing used immunoSEQ multiplex PCR; TCRdb keeps in-frame clones, though not all of them. Among approximately 16,000 clones listed, 65% to 85% were seen once. The sample holds one count of this clone. Its antigen remains unidentified. Sequencing was performed on cells from a culture (not recorded whether cultured in vitro). The sequence was obtained from a human donor with melanoma. The chain uses TRBV2 and TRBJ1-5; 8 positions agree with TRBD1. The CDR3 sequence is CASSPGQGRNQPQHF. The CDR3 region has the DNA TGTGCCAGCAGCCCCGGACAGGGCAGGAATCAGCCCCAGCATTTT. The whole variable domain, filled in from reference TRBV2 and TRBJ1-5, reads EPEVTQTPSHQVTQMGQEVILRCVPISNHLYFYWYRQILGQKVEFLVSFYNNEISEKSEIFDDQFSVERPDGSNFTLKIRSTKLEDSAMYFCASSPGQGRNQPQHFGDGTRLSIL.